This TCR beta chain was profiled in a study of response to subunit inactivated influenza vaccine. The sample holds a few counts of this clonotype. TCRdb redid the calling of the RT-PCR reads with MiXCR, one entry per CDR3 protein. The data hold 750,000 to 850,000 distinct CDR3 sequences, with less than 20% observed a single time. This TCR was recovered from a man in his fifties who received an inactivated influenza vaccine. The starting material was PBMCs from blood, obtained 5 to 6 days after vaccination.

The CDR3 DNA reads TGTGCCAGCAGTCTTTGGACAGGCTCTGGGGCCAACGTCCTGACTTTC. This translates into CASSLWTGSGANVLTF. The rearrangement joins TRBV28 to TRBJ2-6; 7 bases are shared with TRBD1. Germline-derived CDR1 and CDR2 are MDHEN and SYDVKM. The CDR3 runs 16 residues. V shed 5 bases, J shed 0 bases, and the junction held 4 bases outside the gene matches.